The 29 T cell receptor beta chains presented below share a single source sample, sequenced in a study of CD8 T cells in Susac syndrome. An input of roughly 0.45 to 1 ug of RNA was subjected to reverse transcription using random hexamers. TCRdb processed the immunoSEQ multiplex PCR reads anew with MiXCR; each CDR3 protein has one entry. The sample lists 200,000 to 300,000 distinct CDR3 sequences; 90% to 96% were seen once. Sequenced: CD4+ T cells from PBMCs. These receptors originate from a human donor with Susac syndrome.

This clonotype was seen just once. The chain employs TRBV5-1 and TRBJ1-1; 9 bases line up with TRBD1. The CDR3 has 15 amino acids. V dropped 7 bases and J dropped 5; count of bases not matched to a gene: 12. CDR1 is SGHRS, CDR2 YFSETQ, per germline. The CDR3 loop is CASRRLDRGDTEAFF. DNA for the CDR3: TGCGCCAGCCGCCGCCTGGACAGGGGAGATACTGAAGCTTTCTTT.

The table lists this clonotype with a count of one. The chain links TRBV7-9 to TRBJ2-5, with D possibly matching TRBD1 (6 bases). V lost 6 bases and J 0 bases, leaving 8 bases between the germline ends. The CDR3 totals 13 residues. Germline lookup yields CDR1 SEHNR and CDR2 FQNEAQ (reference sequence). The CDR3 nucleotides read TGTGCCAGCAGTAGGGGGTACCAAGAGACCCAGTACTTC. Its translation: CASSRGYQETQYF.

As DNA, the CDR3 is TGTGCCAGCAGCACGCGTCAACCCCGGGGACAGTCCCCAAACACCTTC. As protein: CASSTRQPRGQSPNTF. This chain links TRBV3-1 with TRBJ1-2; TRBD1 matches at 7 bases. The CDR3 is 16 amino acids. CDR1 and CDR2 (germline): LGHDT, YNNKEL (reference sequence). Trimming took 5 bases from V and 12 from J; bases not matched to a gene: 21.

This clonotype was seen only once. This chain joins TRBV20-1 and TRBJ2-3, with 9 bases matching TRBD2. CDR1 and CDR2 from the germline V gene are DFQATT and SNEGSKA (reference sequence). The junction had 6 bases not matched to a gene; V was cut back by 2 bases and J by 0 bases. CDR3 length equals 16 residues. The CDR3 bases are TGCAGTGCTAGACGCGGGAGGGCCTCTAGCACAGATACGCAGTATTTT. It translates to CSARRGRASSTDTQYF.

The chain employs TRBV7-2 and TRBJ2-3; TRBD2 matches 10 bases. The length of the CDR3 is 15 residues. J was trimmed by 2 bases and V by 6 bases; bases with no gene match: 5. Germline loops: CDR1 SGHTA, CDR2 FQGNSA. The CDR3 loop reads CASRWTSGNTDTQYF. The CDR3 DNA is TGTGCCAGCAGATGGACTAGCGGAAACACAGATACGCAGTATTTT.

V usage is TRBV4-1 and J usage is TRBJ1-2; D ambiguous. The CDR3 loop spans 14 amino acids. V was clipped by 0 bases and J by 4 bases, with 9 bases between them. Germline CDR1 reads MGHRA; CDR2 reads YSYEKL. CDR3 residues: CASSQEGSFYGYTF. The DNA of the CDR3 is TGCGCCAGCAGCCAAGAAGGGAGTTTCTATGGCTACACCTTC.

The chain is built from TRBV25-1 and TRBJ1-5; D ambiguous. The CDR3 is 18 amino acids. Germline values: CDR1 MGHDK, CDR2 SYGVNS. V was shortened by 6 bases and J by 4 bases, with 25 bases between the two germline ends. Written as DNA, the CDR3 is TGTGCCAGCAGCGATTCCTCCCCGGGGTTGCCGGGGAATCAGCCCCAGCATTTT. Its protein product is CASSDSSPGLPGNQPQHF. Full variable domain (missing parts from reference TRBV25-1 and TRBJ1-5): EADIYQTPRYLVIGTGKKITLECSQTMGHDKMYWYQQDPGMELHLIHYSYGVNSTEKGDLSSESTVSRIRTEHFPLTLESARPSHTSQYLCASSDSSPGLPGNQPQHFGDGTRLSIL.

This clonotype was found once. The chain employs TRBV5-4 and TRBJ2-7, with D tentatively TRBD1 (6 bases). Germline CDR1 and CDR2: SGHNT and YYREEE (reference sequence). V was trimmed by 1 base and J by 0 bases, leaving 11 bases between them. This CDR3 spans 15 amino acids. CDR3 nucleotide sequence: TGTGCCAGCAGCTTGTTGGCAGGGGCCTCCTACGAGCAGTACTTC. It encodes CASSLLAGASYEQYF. Together with reference TRBV5-4 and TRBJ2-7, the CDR3 gives the full variable domain: ETGVTQSPTHLIKTRGQQVTLRCSSQSGHNTVSWYQQALGQGPQFIFQYYREEENGRGNFPPRFSGLQFPNYSSELNVNALELDDSALYLCASSLLAGASYEQYFGPGTRLTVT.

The chain combines TRBV7-6 with TRBJ1-1; TRBD1 matches at 8 bases. This CDR3 has 16 residues. Germline V CDR1 and CDR2: SGHVS, FNYEAQ. V shed 5 bases and J 1 base; nucleotides not matched to a gene: 9. CDR3 sequence (DNA): TGTGCCAGCAGCACCGGACAGGGCCCTCAGAACACTGAAGCTTTCTTT. Its translation: CASSTGQGPQNTEAFF.

The chain joins TRBV29-1 to TRBJ2-7, with TRBD2 matching over 7 bases. The germline V gene has CDR1 SQVTM and CDR2 ANQGSEA. V trimming: 4 bases; J trimming: 1 base; junction bases outside the gene matches: 7. The CDR3 consists of 14 residues. The chain's CDR3 is CSVARRELSYEQYF. The CDR3 DNA is TGCAGCGTTGCACGGCGGGAGCTTTCCTACGAGCAGTACTTC.

The J gene is TRBJ1-1, the V gene TRBV4-1, with D possibly TRBD1 on 6 matching bases. V shed 1 base and J shed 11 bases, with 17 bases lying between them. Germline assignment: CDR1 MGHRA and CDR2 YSYEKL. The CDR3 extends over 14 amino acids. The chain's CDR3 is CASSQGMPGVVAFF. The CDR3 nucleotides read TGCGCCAGCAGCCAAGGAATGCCAGGGGTGGTGGCTTTCTTT.

This chain connects TRBV29-1 to TRBJ2-3, with 8 bases lining up with TRBD1. Germline V gene data show CDR1 as SQVTM and CDR2 as ANQGSEA. This CDR3 is 14 amino acids long. In nucleotides, the CDR3 is TGCAGTTTAAAGCCAGGGGGCGAAGCAGATACGCAGTATTTT. Its translation: CSLKPGGEADTQYF.

The chain is built from TRBV28 and TRBJ1-5, with a possible D match to TRBD1 (6 bases). CDR1 and CDR2 from the germline V gene are MDHEN and SYDVKM. V was pared by 7 bases and J by 6 bases, with 19 bases between. The CDR3 runs to 15 residues. This chain's CDR3 is CASTYGTTVVQPQHF. The CDR3 nucleotides read TGTGCCAGCACTTATGGGACAACGGTCGTTCAGCCCCAGCATTTT.

V gene TRBV30 combines with J gene TRBJ1-3; D unresolved. In germline, CDR1 is GTSNPN, CDR2 SVGIG (reference sequence). CDR3 length: 15 amino acids. Between the trimmed V and J ends, which lost 0 bases and 0 bases, there was a span of 9 bases. The CDR3 protein is CAWSVPGGSGNTIYF. The CDR3 DNA reads as TGTGCCTGGAGTGTGCCCGGAGGCTCTGGAAACACCATATATTTT.

The chain has TRBV29-1 and TRBJ2-1, with a tentative D call TRBD1 (6 bases). Trimming left V 4 bases short and J 9 bases short, with 13 bases between. CDR3 length equals 12 residues. In germline, CDR1 is SQVTM, CDR2 ANQGSEA. In nucleotides, the CDR3 is TGCAGCGTTGTGGGACAAGGGGGTGAGCAGTTCTTC. This gives the protein CSVVGQGGEQFF.

This chain links TRBV29-1 with TRBJ2-1; possibly TRBD1 for D (5 bases). V lost 5 bases and J 5 bases, leaving 10 bases between the germline ends. The V gene's germline CDR1 is SQVTM and CDR2 ANQGSEA. This CDR3 is 12 amino acids long. The CDR3 protein is CSVFFRDNEQFF. CDR3 DNA: TGCAGCGTTTTTTTCAGGGACAATGAGCAGTTCTTC.

This chain connects TRBV24-1 to TRBJ2-1; D remains unclear. V dropped 10 bases and J dropped 0 bases, with 9 bases sitting between them. The CDR3 totals 13 residues. The germline V gene encodes CDR1 KGHDR and CDR2 SFDVKD. The CDR3 here is CATRGYSYNEQFF. The CDR3 bases are TGTGCCACTCGAGGATACTCCTACAATGAGCAGTTCTTC.

This chain joins TRBV5-4 and TRBJ2-1, with 7 bases matching TRBD2. V was pared by 2 bases and J by 7 bases, with 6 bases of the junction left unmatched. Germline values: CDR1 SGHNT, CDR2 YYREEE (reference sequence). CDR3 length: 14 residues. This chain's CDR3 is CASSFRRERNEQFF. CDR3 nucleotides: TGTGCCAGCAGCTTCCGGCGGGAGAGGAATGAGCAGTTCTTC. Looking up the rest from reference TRBV5-4 and TRBJ2-1 gives the full variable domain: ETGVTQSPTHLIKTRGQQVTLRCSSQSGHNTVSWYQQALGQGPQFIFQYYREEENGRGNFPPRFSGLQFPNYSSELNVNALELDDSALYLCASSFRRERNEQFFGPGTRLTVL.

The chain is built from TRBV11-2 and TRBJ1-1; TRBD1 matches at 8 bases. CDR3 length: 14 residues. Germline CDR1 is SGHAT and CDR2 is FQNNGV. V lost 5 bases and J lost 2; bases outside the gene matches: 4. CDR3 amino acids: CASSLTGENTEAFF. DNA of the CDR3: TGTGCCAGCAGCCTGACAGGGGAAAACACTGAAGCTTTCTTT.

The genes are TRBV20-1 and TRBJ2-7, with 8 bases aligning to TRBD1. The V gene's germline CDR1 is DFQATT and CDR2 SNEGSKA (reference sequence). V was pared by 6 bases and J by 2 bases, with 6 bases of the junction left unmatched. CDR3 length: 13 amino acids. The CDR3 is CSAPDRDPYEQYF. The DNA of the CDR3 is TGCAGTGCCCCGGACAGGGACCCCTACGAGCAGTACTTC.

The chain joins TRBV4-2 to TRBJ2-1; D tentatively reads TRBD1 or TRBD2 (5 bases each). Germline CDR1 LGHNA, CDR2 YNFKEQ. The CDR3 is 17 amino acids. Trimming removed 5 bases at V and 8 bases at J, with 25 bases between. CDR3 coding DNA: TGTGCCAGCAGCGACCAACCCAAAGCGGTATTAGGGGATGAGCAGTTCTTC. This codes for CASSDQPKAVLGDEQFF.

CDR3: CASSRLGVYEQYF. The CDR3 region has the DNA TGTGCCAGCAGCCGGTTGGGGGTCTACGAGCAGTACTTC. This rearrangement joins TRBV3-1 to TRBJ2-7; either TRBD1 or TRBD2 may supply D (5 bases each). The CDR3 runs to 13 residues. The V end lost 4 bases, the J end lost 3 bases, and 10 bases lay between the germline ends. Germline V gene sequence: CDR1 LGHDT, CDR2 YNNKEL (reference sequence).

The chain employs TRBV18 and TRBJ2-5; D is unclear. The CDR3 has 13 residues. The V gene's germline CDR1 is KGHSH and CDR2 LQKENI. Trimming removed 2 bases at V and 2 bases at J, with 6 bases between. In DNA form, the CDR3 reads TGTGCCAGCTCACCAGTGGATCAAGAGACCCAGTACTTC. Translation gives CASSPVDQETQYF.

The genes are TRBV20-1 and TRBJ2-4, with 8 nucleotides matching TRBD2. The CDR3 totals 13 residues. Trimming at V came to 5 bases and at J to 8 bases, leaving 8 bases not matched to a gene. The V gene's germline CDR1 is DFQATT and CDR2 SNEGSKA (reference sequence). As DNA, the CDR3 is TGCAGTGCTCCCCGGGGGGGATCGGACATTCAGTACTTC. Its protein is CSAPRGGSDIQYF.

The chain links TRBV7-9 to TRBJ2-1; 7 bases map to TRBD2. The CDR3 is 15 amino acids. Germline loops: CDR1 SEHNR, CDR2 FQNEAQ (reference sequence). The junction had 9 bases not matched to a gene; V was cut back by 4 bases and J by 6 bases. DNA of the CDR3: TGTGCCAGCAGCTCCCTGAACGGGAGGACCAATGAGCAGTTCTTC. This codes for CASSSLNGRTNEQFF.

This chain joins TRBV7-3 and TRBJ2-3; tentatively, D is TRBD1 (6 bases). The germline V gene has CDR1 SGHTA and CDR2 FQGTGA. V shed 4 bases and J shed 2 bases, with 16 bases lying between them. The CDR3 is made up of 16 amino acids. The CDR3 region is CASSSPPGHNTDTQYF. CDR3 sequence (DNA): TGTGCCAGCAGCTCCCCCCCGGGACATAACACAGATACGCAGTATTTT.

V and J are TRBV23-1 and TRBJ2-7; TRBD2 matches at 11 bases. TRBV23-1 is noted as an ORF with a role that remains uncertain. This CDR3 comprises 19 residues. V was pared by 7 bases and J by 7 bases, with 24 bases of the junction left unmatched. The CDR3 DNA is TGCGCCAGCACGCCAGGGGGGCTAGCGGGAGGCAACTCCTCTCGGGAGCAGTACTTC. Translation gives CASTPGGLAGGNSSREQYF.

The gene calls are TRBV30 and TRBJ1-1, with 7 bases that match TRBD1. This CDR3 is 15 amino acids long. V lost 0 bases and J lost 2; bases outside the gene matches: 6. The germline V gene has CDR1 GTSNPN and CDR2 SVGIG (reference sequence). The CDR3 bases are TGTGCCTGGAGTGTCCTGGGACAGATAAACACTGAAGCTTTCTTT. Translated, it gives CAWSVLGQINTEAFF.

The rearrangement links TRBV5-1 to TRBJ1-1; no clear D. The CDR3 loop spans 13 amino acids. The V end was cut by 5 bases, the J end by 5 bases, with 13 bases between. Germline-derived CDR1 and CDR2 are SGHRS and YFSETQ. Written as DNA, the CDR3 is TGCGCCAGCAGTGAACTTCAGAAGACTGAAGCTTTCTTT. This translates into CASSELQKTEAFF.